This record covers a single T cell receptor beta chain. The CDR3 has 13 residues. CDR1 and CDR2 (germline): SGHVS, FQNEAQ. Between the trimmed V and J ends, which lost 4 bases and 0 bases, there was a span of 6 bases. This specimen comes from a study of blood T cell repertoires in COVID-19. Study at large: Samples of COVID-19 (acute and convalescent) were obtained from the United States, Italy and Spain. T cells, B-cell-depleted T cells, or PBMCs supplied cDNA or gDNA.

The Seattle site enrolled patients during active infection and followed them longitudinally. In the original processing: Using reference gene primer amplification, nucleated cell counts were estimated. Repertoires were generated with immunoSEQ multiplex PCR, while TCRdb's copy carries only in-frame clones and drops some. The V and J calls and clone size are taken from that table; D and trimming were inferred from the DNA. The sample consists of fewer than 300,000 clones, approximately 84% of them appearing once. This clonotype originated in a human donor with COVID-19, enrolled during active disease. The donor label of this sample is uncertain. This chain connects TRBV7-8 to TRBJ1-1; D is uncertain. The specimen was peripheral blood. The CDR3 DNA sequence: TGTGCCAGCAGCTCCCAAATGAACACTGAAGCTTTCTTT. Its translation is CASSSQMNTEAFF.